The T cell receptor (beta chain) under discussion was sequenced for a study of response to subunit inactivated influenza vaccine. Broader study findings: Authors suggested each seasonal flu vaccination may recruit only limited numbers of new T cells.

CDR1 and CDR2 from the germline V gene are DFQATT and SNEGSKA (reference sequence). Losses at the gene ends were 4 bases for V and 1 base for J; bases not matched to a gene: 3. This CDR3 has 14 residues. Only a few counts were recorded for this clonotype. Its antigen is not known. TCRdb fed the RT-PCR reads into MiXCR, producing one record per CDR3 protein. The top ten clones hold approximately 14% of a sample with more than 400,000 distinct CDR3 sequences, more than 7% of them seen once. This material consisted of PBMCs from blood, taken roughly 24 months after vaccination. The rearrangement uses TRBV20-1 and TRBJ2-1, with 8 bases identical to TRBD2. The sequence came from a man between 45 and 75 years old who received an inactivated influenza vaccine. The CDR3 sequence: CSAIAGISYNEQFF. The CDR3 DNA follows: TGCAGTGCTATAGCGGGGATTTCCTACAATGAGCAGTTCTTC.